One and the same sample provided the 26 T cell receptor beta chains below, sequenced in a study of blood T cell repertoires in COVID-19. The protocol was immunoSEQ multiplex PCR, while the TCRdb copy is restricted to in-frame clones and leaves out a portion. Found here are roughly 500,000 clones, approximately 85% of them singletons; the top ten hold 3% to 3.5%. Sample: peripheral blood. The receptors were sampled from a human donor in a cohort sampled during active COVID-19.

The rearrangement joins TRBV28 to TRBJ2-5; 7 bases are shared with TRBD1. This CDR3 has 17 residues. Germline V lookup: CDR1 MDHEN, CDR2 SYDVKM. V trimming: 3 bases; J trimming: 2 bases; junction bases outside the gene matches: 12. The CDR3 loop is CASSFGTETLRQETQYF. The CDR3 DNA is TGTGCCAGCAGTTTCGGGACAGAGACCTTGAGACAAGAGACCCAGTACTTC.

The chain links TRBV7-2 to TRBJ2-1, with D perhaps TRBD2 (6 bases). The CDR3 covers 13 residues. Germline assignment: CDR1 SGHTA and CDR2 FQGNSA. The ends were cut back, 5 bases at V and 8 bases at J, with 13 bases in the middle. The CDR3 here is CASSPEGRDEQFF. CDR3 in DNA: TGTGCCAGCAGCCCGGAGGGCCGTGATGAGCAGTTCTTC. Full variable domain (outside the CDR3, taken from reference TRBV7-2 and TRBJ2-1): GAGVSQSPSNKVTEKGKDVELRCDPISGHTALYWYRQSLGQGLEFLIYFQGNSAPDKSGLPSDRFSAERTGGSVSTLTIQRTQQEDSAVYLCASSPEGRDEQFFGPGTRLTVL.

This chain uses TRBV5-1 with TRBJ2-7; no firm D call. Trimming pared 0 bases from V and 4 bases from J, leaving 11 bases between. The length of the CDR3 is 14 residues. Germline CDR1 reads SGHRS; CDR2 reads YFSETQ. The CDR3 reads CASSLEPGRYEQYF. In DNA form, the CDR3 reads TGCGCCAGCAGCTTGGAGCCAGGAAGATACGAGCAGTACTTC.

The chain has TRBV7-2 and TRBJ2-1; D perhaps matches TRBD2 (5 bases). This CDR3 region has 13 residues. The germline V and J ends were trimmed by 3 bases and 6 bases, with 9 bases remaining between them. Per germline, CDR1 SGHTA and CDR2 FQGNSA. The CDR3: CASSFDYFNEQFF. CDR3 coding DNA: TGTGCCAGCAGCTTTGACTACTTCAATGAGCAGTTCTTC.

V gene TRBV6-2 or TRBV6-3 combines with J gene TRBJ1-1; 7 bases map to TRBD1. Germline CDR1 MNHEY, CDR2 SVGEGT. CDR3 length: 14 amino acids. V lost 6 bases, J lost 7 bases, and 11 bases stayed unmatched. The CDR3 nucleotides are TGTGCCAGCAGCTATCACAGGGGTCCAATTGAAGCTTTCTTT. Translated, it gives CASSYHRGPIEAFF.

The chain has TRBV5-8 and TRBJ1-5, with 7 bases matching TRBD1. The CDR3 length is 15 residues. Per germline, CDR1 SGHTS and CDR2 YDEGEE. J lost 7 bases, V lost 2 bases, and 9 bases had no gene match. In nucleotides, the CDR3 is TGTGCCAGCAGCTTTTCCAGGGGGATGGGCCAGCCCCAGCATTTT. It encodes CASSFSRGMGQPQHF.

CDR3 DNA sequence: TGTGCCAGCAGCCCCGCGGGAGTGGCCGGGGAGCTGTTTTTT. Protein sequence: CASSPAGVAGELFF. V gene TRBV9 combines with J gene TRBJ2-2; 7 nucleotides align to TRBD2. The CDR3 contains 14 residues. Germline assignment: CDR1 SGDLS and CDR2 YYNGEE. The trim removed 4 bases at V and 6 bases at J, leaving 6 bases unmatched.

The gene calls are TRBV3-1 (or the pseudogene TRBV3-2) and TRBJ2-7; D gene unclear. From germline, CDR1 is LGHDT and CDR2 YNNKEL (reference sequence). The CDR3 has 12 residues. Trimming took 4 bases from V and 4 from J, leaving 8 bases between them. In DNA, the CDR3 is TGTGCCAGCAGCCCCGACTTATACGAGCAGTACTTC. Amino acid sequence: CASSPDLYEQYF.

V usage is TRBV19 and J usage is TRBJ1-1, with 8 bases identical to TRBD1. With V trimmed by 7 bases and J by 3 bases, 4 bases remained unmatched. The CDR3 spans 13 residues. Germline lookup yields CDR1 LNHDA and CDR2 SQIVND (reference sequence). In nucleotides, the CDR3 is TGTGCCAGTATCCTGGACAGGGACACTGAAGCTTTCTTT. Translating gives CASILDRDTEAFF.

This sequence joins TRBV5-1 and TRBJ2-3; D remains ambiguous. The CDR3 length is 13 residues. With 3 bases removed from V and 2 bases from J, the gap between germline ends came to 7 bases. Germline CDR1 and CDR2: SGHRS and YFSETQ. The CDR3 DNA reads TGCGCCAGCAGCTCCTACCCCACAGATACGCAGTATTTT. Encoded protein: CASSSYPTDTQYF.

The V gene is TRBV2, the J gene TRBJ2-7; 8 bases map to TRBD1. From germline, CDR1 is SNHLY and CDR2 FYNNEI. The CDR3 length is 12 residues. Trimming took 8 bases from V and 3 from J; bases not matched to a gene: 3. The CDR3 DNA is TGTGCCAGCGCCGGGACAGGCTACGAGCAGTACTTC. This codes for CASAGTGYEQYF.

The V gene is TRBV9, the J gene TRBJ2-1; 15 nucleotides match TRBD2. The CDR3 sequence is 19 residues long. The V and J ends lost 0 bases and 0 bases, in that order; junction bases with no gene match: 4. CDR1 is SGDLS and CDR2 is YYNGEE in the germline V gene. In DNA form, the CDR3 reads TGTGCCAGCAGCGTAGATGGGACTAGCGGGAGGAGCTCCTACAATGAGCAGTTCTTC. Translation gives CASSVDGTSGRSSYNEQFF.

The chain employs TRBV27 and TRBJ1-2; D is possibly TRBD1 (5 bases). This CDR3 is 16 amino acids long. V was clipped by 0 bases and J by 8 bases, with 19 bases between them. Germline CDR1 is MNHEY and CDR2 is SMNVEV (reference sequence). The DNA for the CDR3 is TGTGCCAGCAGTTTATCGACCGGGACGGGGGAGGGCGGCTACACCTTC. Its translation is CASSLSTGTGEGGYTF.

The chain links TRBV21-1 to TRBJ1-5; TRBD1, the table's D call, was not compared with the DNA. TRBV21-1 is designated a pseudogene. CDR3 size: 16 residues. The CDR3 DNA sequence: TGTGCCCTAGCCAGGGGGCGCGGGAAAAGCAATCAGCCCCAGCATTTT. Its protein product is CALARGRGKSNQPQHF.

The chain couples TRBV25-1 to TRBJ2-1, with 12 bases lining up with TRBD2. V was clipped by 1 base and J by 5 bases; unmatched bases: 6. This CDR3 spans 17 amino acids. The V gene's germline CDR1 is MGHDK and CDR2 SYGVNS. This CDR3 reads CASSESPSGRAHNEQFF. CDR3 sequence (DNA): TGTGCCAGCAGTGAATCGCCTAGCGGGAGGGCCCACAATGAGCAGTTCTTC.

CDR3 DNA sequence: TGTGCCAGCAGTTACTCGGACACTTACTATGGCTACACCTTC. Protein: CASSYSDTYYGYTF. This chain links TRBV6-6 with TRBJ1-2, with D perhaps matching TRBD1 (5 bases). This CDR3 spans 14 amino acids. The V and J ends lost 0 bases and 3 bases respectively, with 8 bases between them. The V gene's germline CDR1 is MNHNY and CDR2 SVGAGI (reference sequence).

The chain carries TRBV7-2 and TRBJ1-5, with TRBD1 matching over 8 bases. The CDR3 contains 16 residues. Germline V gives CDR1 SGHTA, CDR2 FQGNSA. The J segment lost 5 bases and the V segment lost 2 bases, leaving 8 bases of the junction unmatched. The DNA for the CDR3 is TGTGCCAGCAGCTTATCAGGGACAGGATGGTATCAGCCCCAGCATTTT. It codes for CASSLSGTGWYQPQHF. Filled out from reference TRBV7-2 and TRBJ1-5, the complete variable domain reads GAGVSQSPSNKVTEKGKDVELRCDPISGHTALYWYRQSLGQGLEFLIYFQGNSAPDKSGLPSDRFSAERTGGSVSTLTIQRTQQEDSAVYLCASSLSGTGWYQPQHFGDGTRLSIL.

This clone came up many times. This chain links TRBV5-1 with TRBJ1-1, with D possibly being TRBD1 (6 bases). This CDR3 region has 15 residues. V lost 2 bases and J 1 base, leaving 12 bases between the germline ends. Looked up from germline, CDR1 is SGHRS and CDR2 is YFSETQ. CDR3 protein: CASSFSQGSNTEAFF. The DNA of the CDR3 is TGCGCCAGCAGCTTTTCACAGGGTTCGAACACTGAAGCTTTCTTT. Complete variable domain (other parts from reference TRBV5-1 and TRBJ1-1): KAGVTQTPRYLIKTRGQQVTLSCSPISGHRSVSWYQQTPGQGLQFLFEYFSETQRNKGNFPGRFSGRQFSNSRSEMNVSTLELGDSALYLCASSFSQGSNTEAFFGQGTRLTVV.

This clone was counted between two and nine times. V gene TRBV7-6 combines with J gene TRBJ2-1, with 8 positions matching TRBD1. V was pared by 5 bases and J by 7 bases, with 10 bases of the junction left unmatched. The germline V gene encodes CDR1 SGHVS and CDR2 FNYEAQ. The CDR3 is made up of 15 amino acids. CDR3 sequence: CASSNSLDRGNEQFF. CDR3 nucleotides: TGTGCCAGCAGCAATTCATTAGACAGGGGAAATGAGCAGTTCTTC.

The V call is TRBV28, the J call TRBJ2-1; D is undetermined. Germline V lookup: CDR1 MDHEN, CDR2 SYDVKM. Trimming removed 5 bases from V and 0 bases from J, with 11 bases in between. This CDR3 region has 15 residues. Here the CDR3 reads CASSLYSNSYNEQFF. CDR3 DNA: TGTGCCAGCAGTCTCTATTCTAACTCCTACAATGAGCAGTTCTTC.

The J gene is TRBJ1-2, the V gene TRBV6-5; a possible D gene is TRBD1 (5 bases). The CDR3 is 13 residues long. V was trimmed by 11 bases and J by 0 bases, leaving 13 bases between them. Germline assignment: CDR1 MNHEY and CDR2 SVGAGI. CDR3 DNA sequence: TGTGCCGCGAGTCGGGGGGCTAACTATGGCTACACCTTC. The encoded protein is CAASRGANYGYTF.

DNA of the CDR3: TGCGCCAGCAGCCAAGAATCGATGGCAGGGAAACGCTCAGGGGTAGTGGCTTTCTTT. As protein: CASSQESMAGKRSGVVAFF. This chain connects TRBV4-1 to TRBJ1-1, with D tentatively TRBD1 (6 bases). V lost 0 bases and J 11 bases, leaving 31 bases between the germline ends. CDR1 and CDR2 from the germline V gene are MGHRA and YSYEKL. This CDR3 is built from 19 residues.

V gene TRBV5-1 combines with J gene TRBJ1-2; 7 bases are a match to TRBD1. Germline trimming cut 3 bases from V and 2 bases from J; bases unmatched to any gene: 19. The CDR3 runs 19 residues. Germline-derived CDR1 and CDR2 are SGHRS and YFSETQ. The CDR3 DNA reads as TGCGCCAGCAGCTGGGACAGCCTTGGGGCTTCTTTTCTCAACTATGGCTACACCTTC. It is translated as CASSWDSLGASFLNYGYTF.

This chain connects TRBV7-3 to TRBJ2-3; no firm D call. The V end lost 2 bases, the J end lost 2 bases, and 11 bases lay between the germline ends. Germline assignment: CDR1 SGHTA and CDR2 FQGTGA. This CDR3 spans 15 amino acids. Here the CDR3 reads CASSLLGLLTDTQYF. The CDR3 DNA sequence: TGTGCCAGCAGCTTACTAGGTCTACTCACAGATACGCAGTATTTT.

This clone was picked up one time. V gene TRBV6-4 combines with J gene TRBJ1-2; tentatively, D is TRBD1 (5 bases). The CDR3 consists of 14 residues. With 5 bases removed from V and 2 bases from J, the gap between germline ends came to 12 bases. Germline CDR1 reads MRHNA; CDR2 reads SNTAGT. CDR3 nucleotide sequence: TGTGCCAGCAGTCGGGACGCGGGAAACTATGGCTACACCTTC. Amino acids: CASSRDAGNYGYTF.

This clone has a single count. V and J are TRBV19 and TRBJ2-5; 12 bases are a match to TRBD1. The germline V gene encodes CDR1 LNHDA and CDR2 SQIVND (reference sequence). V trimming: 6 bases; J trimming: 5 bases; junction bases outside the gene matches: 10. The CDR3 runs to 16 residues. CDR3 residues: CASSHPGQGAGETQYF. The CDR3 coding sequence is TGTGCCAGTAGCCACCCGGGACAGGGGGCGGGTGAGACCCAGTACTTC.